This T cell receptor beta chain was recovered during a study of CD8 T cells in Susac syndrome. RNA was extracted with the RNeasy kit, and a quantity of roughly 0.5 to 1 ug was reverse transcribed using random hexamers. Amplification of TCR beta CDR3 across 54 Vbeta and 13 Jbeta was performed with immunoSEQ multiplex PCR. TCRdb reanalysed the immunoSEQ multiplex PCR reads using MiXCR and keeps one entry per CDR3 protein. The sample consists of approximately 220,000 distinct CDR3 sequences, roughly 94% of them appearing once. CDR1 and CDR2 (germline): DFQATT, SNEGSKA (reference sequence). The CDR3 runs to 16 residues. Trimming left V 1 base short and J 6 bases short, with 19 bases between. CD8+ and CD4+ T cells from blood underwent TCR beta sequencing. Relapsing-remitting disease, either stable or active, was present in the multiple sclerosis controls, who were treatment-naive patients. The CD8+ and CD4+ T cells were negatively isolated, with the TEMRA cells enriched by FACS.

The rearrangement uses TRBV20-1 and TRBJ1-5; a possible D gene is TRBD1 (5 bases). This TCR was recovered from a human donor with multiple sclerosis. What was sequenced was CD4+ T cells from PBMCs. The DNA for the CDR3 is TGCAGTGCTAGAGGGGGAGGGACGGTGAGGGGTCAGCCCCAGCATTTT. Its translation is CSARGGGTVRGQPQHF.